One sample yielded the 12 T cell receptor beta chains listed below, sequenced in a study of beta chain features in type 1 diabetes. Sequencing targeted expressed TCRB transcripts, as all isolated RNA had been reverse transcribed. Using immunoSEQ multiplex PCR, the repertoire was profiled, and TCRdb retains in-frame clones only, with some absent. The sample yields under 300,000 clones, 7% to 9% seen once. The sequenced sample consisted of central memory CD4+ T cells from blood. The receptors stem from a woman aged 18 to 35 in good health.

This clone was seen at least ten times. Distinct nucleotide sequences in the sample also encode this CDR3. The chain combines TRBV6-6 with TRBJ2-7, with D uncertain. Looked up from germline, CDR1 is MNHNY and CDR2 is SVGAGI (reference sequence). This CDR3 region has 15 residues. V lost 0 bases and J lost 1, with 10 bases in between. CDR3 coding DNA: TGTGCCAGCAGTTACTCCTCGGCCCATTCCTACGAGCAGTACTTC. This translates into CASSYSSAHSYEQYF.

A few counts support this clone. The chain combines TRBV25-1 with TRBJ2-6, with D perhaps matching TRBD1 (6 bases). Trimming stripped 5 bases from V and 0 bases from J, with 11 bases between. The CDR3 is 16 amino acids. Germline CDR1 reads MGHDK; CDR2 reads SYGVNS. The CDR3 reads CASSKTGNSGANVLTF. The CDR3 nucleotides are TGTGCCAGCAGTAAAACAGGGAACTCTGGGGCCAACGTCCTGACTTTC.

This clone has more than one count but fewer than ten. The chain employs TRBV7-3 and TRBJ1-1; TRBD1 aligns across 11 bases. Losses at the gene ends were 1 base for V and 1 base for J; bases not matched to a gene: 8. The CDR3 contains 18 residues. Per germline, CDR1 SGHTA and CDR2 FQGTGA. CDR3 bases: TGTGCCAGCAGCTTAAGGGCTGGACAGGGGGCTTGGAACACTGAAGCTTTCTTT. As protein: CASSLRAGQGAWNTEAFF.

This clone was seen a few times. The V call is TRBV2, the J call TRBJ2-2, with no clear D. The CDR3 contains 14 residues. CDR1 and CDR2 from the germline V gene are SNHLY and FYNNEI. V lost 1 base to trimming and J lost 3 bases, with 6 bases between them. CDR3 sequence (DNA): TGTGCCAGCAGTGAAGGAGAGGACACCGGGGAGCTGTTTTTT. Translated: CASSEGEDTGELFF.

This clone was counted only a few times. This chain joins TRBV6-5 and TRBJ2-2; D perhaps matches TRBD1 (5 bases). CDR3 length: 15 amino acids. Looked up from germline, CDR1 is MNHEY and CDR2 is SVGAGI. V lost 10 bases to trimming and J lost 2 bases, with 17 bases between them. CDR3 in amino acids: CAITKGDTNTGELFF. The CDR3 nucleotides read TGTGCCATCACTAAAGGGGATACCAACACCGGGGAGCTGTTTTTT.

V gene TRBV7-9 combines with J gene TRBJ1-1, with 9 positions matching TRBD1. In germline, CDR1 is SEHNR, CDR2 FQNEAQ (reference sequence). This CDR3 comprises 15 residues. Trimming at V came to 5 bases and at J to 6 bases, leaving 10 bases not matched to a gene. This CDR3 reads CASSPDRGRSPEAFF. DNA of the CDR3: TGTGCCAGCAGCCCGGACAGGGGAAGGTCGCCTGAAGCTTTCTTT.

This clone has a handful of counts. The same CDR3 is also encoded by other DNA sequences in this sample. The V gene is TRBV7-9, the J gene TRBJ2-5; perhaps TRBD1 as D (5 bases). In germline, CDR1 is SEHNR, CDR2 FQNEAQ (reference sequence). V lost 5 bases and J lost 5, with 18 bases in between. CDR3 length: 15 amino acids. The CDR3 DNA follows: TGTGCCAGCAGCCTAAACAGGATAGGGCGGGAGACCCAGTACTTC. It yields the protein CASSLNRIGRETQYF. Variable domain in full (rest from reference TRBV7-9 and TRBJ2-5): DTGVSQNPRHKITKRGQNVTFRCDPISEHNRLYWYRQTLGQGPEFLTYFQNEAQLEKSRLLSDRFSAERPKGSFSTLEIQRTEQGDSAMYLCASSLNRIGRETQYFGPGTRLLVL.

The chain is built from TRBV23-1 and TRBJ2-2; the D gene is possibly TRBD1 (5 bases). TRBV23-1 is an ORF, with its function uncertain. The V and J ends lost 5 bases and 17 bases respectively, with 9 bases between them. The CDR3 has 9 residues. In DNA, the CDR3 is TGCGCCAGCAGTGACAGCTGTTTTTTT. Amino acid sequence: CASSDSCFF.

This clone occurred a few times. V usage is TRBV6-5 and J usage is TRBJ1-3; possible D gene TRBD1, 5 bases. The CDR3 is 14 residues long. Germline CDR1 is MNHEY and CDR2 is SVGAGI. Trimming cost V 2 bases and J 4 bases, with 9 bases left between them. The CDR3 protein is CASSYQGTGNTIYF. CDR3 coding DNA: TGTGCCAGCAGTTACCAGGGTACCGGAAACACCATATATTTT.

This sequence joins TRBV25-1 and TRBJ2-6; D assignment may be TRBD1 or TRBD2 (5 bases each). The CDR3 has 16 residues. V was cut by 3 bases and J by 2 bases, with 11 bases left in between. Germline assignment: CDR1 MGHDK and CDR2 SYGVNS. For the CDR3, the DNA is TGTGCCAGCAGTGATCGTTGGGGACCTGGGGCCAACGTCCTGACTTTC. It specifies CASSDRWGPGANVLTF.

This clone was recorded many times. This chain uses TRBV7-2 with TRBJ2-2; D is possibly TRBD2 (5 bases). Germline-derived CDR1 and CDR2 are SGHTA and FQGNSA. The CDR3 is 14 amino acids. The ends were cut back, 5 bases at V and 8 bases at J, with 15 bases in the middle. The CDR3 reads CASSPPVPGGELFF. The CDR3 DNA is TGTGCCAGCAGCCCCCCCGTCCCGGGAGGGGAGCTGTTTTTT.

This clone showed up just a few times. The chain uses TRBV7-2 and TRBJ2-3; 10 nucleotides line up with TRBD2. CDR1 SGHTA and CDR2 FQGNSA come from the germline V gene. The CDR3 length is 16 residues. Trimming at V came to 5 bases and at J to 2 bases, leaving 7 bases not matched to a gene. CDR3 nucleotide sequence: TGTGCCAGCAGCATCCGACTAGCGGGTCTCACAGATACGCAGTATTTT. Amino acids: CASSIRLAGLTDTQYF.